This T cell receptor (beta chain) derives from a study of cytomegalovirus exposure and HLA in healthy donors. Here immunoSEQ multiplex PCR was the method, and the copy in TCRdb shows in-frame clones only, minus some. The sample lists some 49,000 clones; about 90% were seen once. V lost 6 bases, J lost 0 bases, and 3 bases stayed unmatched. Germline V gives CDR1 LNHDA, CDR2 SQIVND (reference sequence). CDR3 length equals 15 residues. The sequence was collected from a man between 18 and 35 years old in good health and CMV-seronegative. The sequenced sample was PBMCs. This chain links TRBV19 with TRBJ2-1; 9 nucleotides line up with TRBD2. CDR3 DNA: TGTGCCAGTAGGACTAGCGGAAGCTCCTACAATGAGCAGTTCTTC. This gives the protein CASRTSGSSYNEQFF. Complete variable domain (other parts from reference TRBV19 and TRBJ2-1): DGGITQSPKYLFRKEGQNVTLSCEQNLNHDAMYWYRQDPGQGLRLIYYSQIVNDFQKGDIAEGYSVSREKKESFPLTVTSAQKNPTAFYLCASRTSGSSYNEQFFGPGTRLTVL.